This T cell receptor beta chain was obtained from a study of T cell responses to AZD1222 COVID-19 vaccine. Study-level background: Doses given second, at about 4 or about 12 weeks, were pooled.

V shed 0 bases and J 0 bases; nucleotides not matched to a gene: 8. Germline V gene lookup returns CDR1 LNHNV and CDR2 YYDKDF (reference sequence). The CDR3 covers 19 residues. Profiling relied on immunoSEQ multiplex PCR, and the TCRdb table lists in-frame clones only, not all of them. The table lists 150,000 to 200,000 clones, 92% of them singletons. This sequence joins TRBV15 and TRBJ2-7, with 13 positions matching TRBD2. Specimen: peripheral blood, collected on day 0 of AZD1222 vaccination. This sequence was found in an adult in good health. The CDR3 loop reads CATSRDQTSGRSSSYEQYF. DNA for the CDR3: TGTGCCACCAGCAGAGATCAGACTAGCGGGAGGTCGAGCTCCTACGAGCAGTACTTC.